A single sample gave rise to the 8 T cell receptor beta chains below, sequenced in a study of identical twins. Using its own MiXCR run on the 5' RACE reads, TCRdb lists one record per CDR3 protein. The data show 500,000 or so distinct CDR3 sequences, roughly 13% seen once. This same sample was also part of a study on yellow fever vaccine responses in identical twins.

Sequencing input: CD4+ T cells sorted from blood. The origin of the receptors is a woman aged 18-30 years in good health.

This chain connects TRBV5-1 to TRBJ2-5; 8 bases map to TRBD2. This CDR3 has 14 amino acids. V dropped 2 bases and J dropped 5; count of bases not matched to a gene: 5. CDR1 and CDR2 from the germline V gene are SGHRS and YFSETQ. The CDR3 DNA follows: TGCGCCAGCAGCTTCTCCGCTAGCGGGGAGACCCAGTACTTC. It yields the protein CASSFSASGETQYF.

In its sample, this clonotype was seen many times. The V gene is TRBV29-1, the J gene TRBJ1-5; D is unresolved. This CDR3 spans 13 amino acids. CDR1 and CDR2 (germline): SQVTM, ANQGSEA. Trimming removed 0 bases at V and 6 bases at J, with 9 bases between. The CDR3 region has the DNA TGCAGCGTTGAAGACAGGAAGGGTCAGCCCCAGCATTTT. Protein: CSVEDRKGQPQHF.

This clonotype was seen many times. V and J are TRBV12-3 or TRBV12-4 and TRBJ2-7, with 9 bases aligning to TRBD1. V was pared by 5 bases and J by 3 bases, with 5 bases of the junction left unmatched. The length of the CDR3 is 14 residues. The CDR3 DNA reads TGTGCCAGCAGTCCGACAGGGGGTCACTACGAGCAGTACTTC. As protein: CASSPTGGHYEQYF.

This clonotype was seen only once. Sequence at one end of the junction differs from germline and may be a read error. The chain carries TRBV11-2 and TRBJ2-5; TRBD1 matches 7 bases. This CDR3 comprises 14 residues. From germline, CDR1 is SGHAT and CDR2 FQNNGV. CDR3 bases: TGTGCAAGCAGCTCTACAGGGGTGGAAGAGACCCAGTACTTC. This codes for CASSSTGVEETQYF.

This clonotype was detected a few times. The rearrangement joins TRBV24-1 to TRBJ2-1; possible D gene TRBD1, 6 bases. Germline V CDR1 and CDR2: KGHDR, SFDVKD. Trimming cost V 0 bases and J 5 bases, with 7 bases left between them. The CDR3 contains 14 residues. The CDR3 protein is CATSDLTGNNEQFF. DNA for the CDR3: TGTGCCACCAGTGATTTGACAGGGAACAATGAGCAGTTCTTC.

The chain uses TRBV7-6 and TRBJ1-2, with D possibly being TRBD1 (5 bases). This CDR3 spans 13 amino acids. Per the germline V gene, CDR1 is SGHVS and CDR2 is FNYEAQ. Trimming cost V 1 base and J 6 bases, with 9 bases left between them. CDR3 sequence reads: CASSLDGTDGYTF. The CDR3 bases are TGTGCCAGCAGCTTAGACGGGACCGATGGCTACACCTTC.

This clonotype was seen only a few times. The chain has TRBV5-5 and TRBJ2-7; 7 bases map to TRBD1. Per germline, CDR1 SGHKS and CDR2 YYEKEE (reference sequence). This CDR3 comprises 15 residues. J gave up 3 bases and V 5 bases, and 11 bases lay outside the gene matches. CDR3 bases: TGTGCCAGCAGTCCAATACGGGACAGAAGCTACGAGCAGTACTTC. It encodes CASSPIRDRSYEQYF.

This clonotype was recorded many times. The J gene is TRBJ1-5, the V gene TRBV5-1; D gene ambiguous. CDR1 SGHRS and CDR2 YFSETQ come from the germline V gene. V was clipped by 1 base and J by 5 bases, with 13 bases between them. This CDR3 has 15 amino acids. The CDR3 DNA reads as TGCGCCAGCAGCTTGTTCGGCGGCAGCGATCAGCCCCAGCATTTT. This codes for CASSLFGGSDQPQHF.